Reported below is one T cell receptor (beta chain). Germline V lookup: CDR1 MNHNY, CDR2 SVGAGI (reference sequence). This CDR3 comprises 15 residues. After removal of 10 bases from V and 8 bases from J, the junction contained 13 bases not matched to a gene. The sample originates from a study of blood T cell repertoires in COVID-19. Study details: The study drew acute and convalescent COVID-19 samples from the United States, Italy and Spain. T cells, B-cell-depleted T cells, or PBMCs provided the cDNA or gDNA that served as material.

Authors' processing steps: Amplification of reference gene primers provided the estimated nucleated cell counts. The repertoire was sequenced with immunoSEQ multiplex PCR; TCRdb's copy has only in-frame clones and lacks some. The V and J calls and clone size come from that table; D and trimming were worked out from the DNA. The table includes about 180,000 clones, roughly 80% detected once. The V call is TRBV6-6, the J call TRBJ2-1; the match to TRBD2 covers 11 bases. Sequences were obtained from peripheral blood. The sequence derives from a man aged 18 to 30 with active or convalescent COVID-19. The CDR3 sequence: CATVITSGSADEQFF. The CDR3 DNA sequence: TGTGCCACCGTTATCACTAGCGGGAGTGCTGATGAGCAGTTCTTC.